The 17 T cell receptor beta chains below were found in one sample sequenced in a study of identical twins. TCRdb itself ran the 5' RACE reads through MiXCR, one entry per CDR3 protein. Found here are around 490,000 distinct CDR3 sequences, 20% to 25% of them singletons; the top ten hold approximately 0.5%. This sample was shared with a second study, whose subject was yellow fever vaccine responses in identical twins.

Sequencing was performed on CD4+ T cells sorted from blood. All receptors come from a woman aged 18-29 years in good health.

This clonotype was counted only a few times. The V and J genes are TRBV5-1 and TRBJ2-5; 7 bases match TRBD1. This CDR3 spans 13 amino acids. Trimming took 4 bases from V and 4 from J; bases not matched to a gene: 4. Per germline, CDR1 SGHRS and CDR2 YFSETQ. The CDR3 sequence is CASSPGQLETQYF. CDR3 DNA: TGCGCCAGCAGCCCGGGACAGCTAGAGACCCAGTACTTC.

The CDR3, as DNA: TGTGCCAGCAGCCCCCACAGGACGAAGTCGAACTATGGCTACACCTTC. It codes for CASSPHRTKSNYGYTF. This chain connects TRBV6-1 to TRBJ1-2; D might be TRBD1 (5 bases). Germline V gene sequence: CDR1 MNHNS, CDR2 SASEGT. The CDR3 consists of 16 residues. The V and J ends lost 6 bases and 2 bases respectively, with 19 bases between them.

This clonotype was seen more than once but under ten times. The chain uses TRBV20-1 and TRBJ1-2, with TRBD1 matching over 7 bases. The V gene end was trimmed by 6 bases and the J gene end by 4 bases; junction bases not matched to a gene: 8. In germline, CDR1 is DFQATT, CDR2 SNEGSKA (reference sequence). The CDR3 is 13 amino acids. The CDR3 loop is CSARGTTVYGYTF. In nucleotides, the CDR3 is TGCAGTGCCAGGGGGACCACCGTCTATGGCTACACCTTC.

The chain couples TRBV27 to TRBJ2-2, with 14 bases matching TRBD2. The CDR3 sequence is 22 residues long. Germline CDR1 is MNHEY and CDR2 is SMNVEV (reference sequence). The ends lost 4 bases at V and 2 bases at J; junction bases unmatched: 18. Here the CDR3 DNA reads TGTGCCAGCAGTTCAAGGGTGGGACTAGCGGGAGTTCATCCGGGTAACACCGGGGAGCTGTTTTTT. This gives the protein CASSSRVGLAGVHPGNTGELFF.

The rearrangement links TRBV5-4 to TRBJ2-1, with 10 bases lining up with TRBD2. V was pared by 4 bases and J by 9 bases, with 10 bases of the junction left unmatched. Germline V gene lookup returns CDR1 SGHNT and CDR2 YYREEE (reference sequence). There are 15 residues in the CDR3. CDR3 nucleotides: TGTGCCAGCAGCGCTAGCGGGGGCCCCCGGGGTGAGCAGTTCTTC. Residues: CASSASGGPRGEQFF.

This chain uses TRBV29-1 with TRBJ2-7; TRBD1 matches 9 bases. This CDR3 has 15 amino acids. V lost 5 bases and J lost 3; bases outside the gene matches: 11. Looked up from germline, CDR1 is SQVTM and CDR2 is ANQGSEA. This CDR3 is CSVTHRDRGFYEQYF. The CDR3 coding sequence is TGCAGCGTTACCCACCGAGACAGGGGGTTCTACGAGCAGTACTTC.

V and J are TRBV12-3 or TRBV12-4 and TRBJ2-1; D remains ambiguous. The CDR3 totals 14 residues. Trimming stripped 6 bases from V and 9 bases from J, with 18 bases between. The CDR3 protein is CASRESGRGGEQFF. The DNA for the CDR3 is TGTGCCAGCAGAGAGAGTGGGCGTGGCGGTGAGCAGTTCTTC.

The genes are TRBV12-3 or TRBV12-4 and TRBJ2-7; 8 nucleotides agree with TRBD1. The CDR3 runs to 15 residues. V shed 3 bases, J shed 7 bases, and the junction held 11 bases outside the gene matches. In DNA form, the CDR3 reads TGTGCCAGCAGTTTGAGTCAGGGGGCGTCGGGTGAGCAGTACGTC. It is translated as CASSLSQGASGEQYV.

This clonotype came up many times. For the CDR3, the DNA is TGTGCCAGCAGCGCAGGGGGCGGGGAGCTGTTTTTT. Translating it yields CASSAGGGELFF. The J gene is TRBJ2-2, the V gene TRBV7-2, with TRBD1 identical over 7 bases. Germline trimming cut 5 bases from V and 7 bases from J; bases unmatched to any gene: 1. Germline CDR1 reads SGHTA; CDR2 reads FQGNSA. This CDR3 has 12 amino acids. Using reference TRBV7-2 and TRBJ2-2 for the parts outside the CDR3, the full variable domain is GAGVSQSPSNKVTEKGKDVELRCDPISGHTALYWYRQSLGQGLEFLIYFQGNSAPDKSGLPSDRFSAERTGGSVSTLTIQRTQQEDSAVYLCASSAGGGELFFGEGSRLTVL.

This clonotype occurred a few times. This chain uses TRBV12-3 or TRBV12-4 with TRBJ2-7; TRBD2 might be the D (5 bases). The germline V and J ends were trimmed by 6 bases and 2 bases, with 14 bases remaining between them. The CDR3 covers 14 residues. The CDR3: CASSSGPGTYEQYF. CDR3 bases: TGTGCCAGCAGCTCCGGGCCCGGGACCTACGAGCAGTACTTC.

The chain combines TRBV7-3 with TRBJ2-3; 10 positions match TRBD2. CDR1 and CDR2 from the germline V gene are SGHTA and FQGTGA. With 5 bases clipped from V and 2 bases from J, the junction kept 10 bases outside the gene matches. This CDR3 comprises 17 residues. In DNA, the CDR3 is TGTGCCAGCAGCCTATCTCCTAGCGGGGGAATCACAGATACGCAGTATTTT. Amino acid sequence: CASSLSPSGGITDTQYF.

V usage is TRBV25-1 and J usage is TRBJ2-5, with D maybe TRBD2 (6 bases). The ends were cut back, 4 bases at V and 0 bases at J, with 24 bases in the middle. Germline CDR1 reads MGHDK; CDR2 reads SYGVNS. The CDR3 loop spans 19 amino acids. In DNA, the CDR3 is TGTGCCAGCAGTGTCCGGAGGGGATTCCATCCGGGGAACCAAGAGACCCAGTACTTC. It yields the protein CASSVRRGFHPGNQETQYF.

This clonotype was observed a few times. The chain links TRBV5-1 to TRBJ2-1, with D possibly being TRBD2 (5 bases). The CDR3 is made up of 15 amino acids. V was trimmed by 4 bases and J by 6 bases, leaving 17 bases between them. The germline CDR1 and CDR2 sequences are SGHRS and YFSETQ. CDR3 nucleotides: TGCGCCAGCAGCCCTGGACGCACTAGTAGCAATGAGCAGTTCTTC. Protein sequence: CASSPGRTSSNEQFF. The full variable domain, in which reference TRBV5-1 and TRBJ2-1 provide the parts outside the CDR3, is KAGVTQTPRYLIKTRGQQVTLSCSPISGHRSVSWYQQTPGQGLQFLFEYFSETQRNKGNFPGRFSGRQFSNSRSEMNVSTLELGDSALYLCASSPGRTSSNEQFFGPGTRLTVL.

This chain joins TRBV20-1 and TRBJ2-1, with 8 bases lining up with TRBD2. The germline gives CDR1 DFQATT, CDR2 SNEGSKA (reference sequence). V lost 0 bases, J lost 0 bases, and 4 bases stayed unmatched. This CDR3 has 16 amino acids. CDR3 sequence (DNA): TGCAGTGCTAGAGACGTCGGGAGGGTCTCCTACAATGAGCAGTTCTTC. Translated, it gives CSARDVGRVSYNEQFF.

In its sample, this clonotype was seen a few times. V and J are TRBV12-3 or TRBV12-4 and TRBJ2-3, with unresolved D. The CDR3 is 17 amino acids. Trimming cost V 6 bases and J 6 bases, with 25 bases left between them. The CDR3 coding sequence is TGTGCCAGCAGACGGGCTCCCGCGCCAATGAGCTCGGATACGCAGTATTTT. Its translation is CASRRAPAPMSSDTQYF.

The chain has TRBV6-1 and TRBJ2-1; tentative D call: TRBD1 (7 bases). This CDR3 is 14 amino acids long. Germline V CDR1 and CDR2: MNHNS, SASEGT. Trimming took off 7 bases at V and 9 bases at J, with 19 bases between the two ends. The CDR3 DNA sequence: TGTGCCAGCATGCTCAGGGGGACTGTTGTTGAGCAGTTCTTC. It yields the protein CASMLRGTVVEQFF.

The V call is TRBV7-9, the J call TRBJ2-1, with TRBD1 matching 10 bases. CDR1 is SEHNR and CDR2 is FQNEAQ in the germline V gene (reference sequence). V gave up 5 bases and J gave up 8 bases; unmatched junction bases: 9. The CDR3 extends over 15 amino acids. For the CDR3, the DNA is TGTGCCAGCAGCCGACCCGGGACAGGGGTCGATGAGCAGTTCTTC. Protein: CASSRPGTGVDEQFF.